These T cell receptor beta chains were read from a single sample in a study of shared clonotypes between healthy human individuals. The repertoire was sequenced with immunoSEQ multiplex PCR; TCRdb's copy has only in-frame clones and lacks some. The sample holds approximately 940,000 clones, 76% seen once. Sequencing was performed on memory CD4+ T cells sorted from blood. Receptor source: a young man in good health. Each CDR3 is given with its conserved first and last residue. Each record gives: CDR3 DNA, CDR3 protein, J gene, V gene, clone size, D gene. D genes are given only for firm matches. The size entry is marked missing in some rows and otherwise reads once, few, many or a size class.

TGTGCCAGCAGCTTGATAGGGGGGGATACGCAGTATTTT,CASSLIGGDTQYF,TRBJ2-3,TRBV5-4,-,-
TGTGCCTGGAGTGTTGGAACCCCAGATACGCAGTATTTT,CAWSVGTPDTQYF,TRBJ2-3,TRBV30,many,-
TGCGCCAGCAGCTTAGAGCGGGGGTCAGCCACAGATACGCAGTATTTT,CASSLERGSATDTQYF,TRBJ2-3,TRBV5-1,-,TRBD2
TGCGCCAGCAGCTTGGGGCATTTGACCTACAATGAGCAGTTCTTC,CASSLGHLTYNEQFF,TRBJ2-1,TRBV5-1,few,-
TGCGCCAGCAGCTTGGAGAACATATACGAGCAGTACTTC,CASSLENIYEQYF,TRBJ2-7,TRBV5-1,-,-
TGTGCCTGGAGCCTAACGGGGGGGCCAGGCGAGCAGTACTTC,CAWSLTGGPGEQYF,TRBJ2-7,TRBV30,-,TRBD2
TGTGCCAGCAGTCCCAGATTTCGACAGGGAGGTGGCAATCAGCCCCAGCATTTT,CASSPRFRQGGGNQPQHF,TRBJ1-5,TRBV28,-,TRBD1
TGCGCCAGCAGCTTGGGATCGGGGCAGGCGTCCTACGAGCAGTACTTC,CASSLGSGQASYEQYF,TRBJ2-7,TRBV5-1,-,-
TGTGCCAGCAGCTTGGGCCGGTGGGGCGGCTACGAGCAGTACTTC,CASSLGRWGGYEQYF,TRBJ2-7,TRBV5-6,once,-
TGTGCCAGCAGTGAGGGTCGGGACAGTTCGTTC,CASSEGRDSSF,TRBJ2-7,TRBV2,-,TRBD1
TGTGCCAGCAGTGAACGGACCTACCAGGGGCCCCAGCATTTT,CASSERTYQGPQHF,TRBJ1-5,TRBV6-1,-,-
TGTGCCAGCAGCGCTGGGACAGGGGCCCTCAACACTGAAGCTTTCTTT,CASSAGTGALNTEAFF,TRBJ1-1,TRBV27,-,TRBD1
TGCGCCAGCAGCGGGCTGCCCTACAATGAGCAGTTCTTC,CASSGLPYNEQFF,TRBJ2-1,TRBV4-1,-,-
TGTGCCAGCAGTTTGATTAGCGGGGTAGATACGCAGTATTTT,CASSLISGVDTQYF,TRBJ2-3,TRBV27,-,TRBD2
TGTGCCAGCTCCCTATCGTCCACTGGCTACACCTTC,CASSLSSTGYTF,TRBJ1-2,TRBV18,once,-
TGTGCCAGCAGCTTGGTGGGTACGGGGACAGGGTCCTGGAATGAGCAGTTCTTC,CASSLVGTGTGSWNEQFF,TRBJ2-1,TRBV5-6,-,TRBD1
TGTGCCAGCAGTGAGTCGGCTTGGTACGAGCAGTACTTC,CASSESAWYEQYF,TRBJ2-7,TRBV6-1,-,-
TGTGCCAGCAGTGAAAGATTCACTGGCTACACCTTC,CASSERFTGYTF,TRBJ1-2,TRBV6-1,few,-
TGCGCCAGCAGCCACGCAGTAACGGGAGGGAACTATGGCTACACCTTC,CASSHAVTGGNYGYTF,TRBJ1-2,TRBV4-1,once,-
TGTGCCAGCCGGTCGGGCGTGGCAATACAAGAGACCCAGTACTTC,CASRSGVAIQETQYF,TRBJ2-5,TRBV18,-,-
TGTGCCAGCAGGATCGGTAGCGGGCAAGAGACCCAGTACTTC,CASRIGSGQETQYF,TRBJ2-5,TRBV25-1,many,TRBD2
TGTGCCAGCAGGGACGAAAGGGAGGGAAGCAATCAGCCCCAGCATTTT,CASRDEREGSNQPQHF,TRBJ1-5,TRBV7-2,-,-